This is a list of T cell receptor beta chains from one sample in a study of blood T cell repertoires in COVID-19. The repertoire was sequenced with immunoSEQ multiplex PCR; TCRdb's copy has only in-frame clones and lacks some. The data show 65,000 to 95,000 clones, under 80% seen once. Sequences were obtained from peripheral blood. These receptors originate from a man aged 55 to 70 with COVID-19, enrolled during active disease. CDR3s include the opening cysteine and the closing phenylalanine or tryptophan. The D gene is left open where the match is weak. Rows give clone size only sometimes, using once, few, many, or a class for an expanded clone.

TRBV2	TRBJ2-7	-	-	TGTGCCAGCAGTGGTTTCGTGGGGAGAGGCTACGAGCAGTACTTC	CASSGFVGRGYEQYF
TRBV27	TRBJ1-4	-	few	TGTGCCAGCAGTTTATTCGGGGGAATCGGCGAAAAACTGTTTTTT	CASSLFGGIGEKLFF
TRBV14	TRBJ1-1	TRBD1	-	TGTGCCAGCAGCTTTAGCGCCGGGACAGGGAACACTGAAGCTTTCTTT	CASSFSAGTGNTEAFF
TRBV6-6	TRBJ1-2	TRBD1	-	TGTGCCAGCAGCCTGACAGGGATCGACGGCTACACCTTC	CASSLTGIDGYTF
TRBV2	TRBJ2-3	-	-	TGTGCCAGCTGCGTGGAGGGAAGCACAGATACGCAGTATTTT	CASCVEGSTDTQYF
TRBV2	TRBJ1-1	TRBD1	-	TGTGCCAGCAGTTATACCGGGACAGGGAAGAACACTGAAGCTTTCTTT	CASSYTGTGKNTEAFF
TRBV6-5	TRBJ2-7	TRBD1	-	TGTGCCAGCAGTTACTTTACAGGGGGTGAGGCCTACGAGCAGTACTTC	CASSYFTGGEAYEQYF
TRBV3-1/TRBV3-2	TRBJ1-6	-	few	TGTGCCAGCAGCATAAAAGGTGGAGATTCACCCCTCCACTTT	CASSIKGGDSPLHF
TRBV27	TRBJ1-5	-	-	TGTGCCAGCAGTCCGAGACAGACATCAGGGCCCCAGCATTTT	CASSPRQTSGPQHF
TRBV5-4	TRBJ2-3	TRBD2	-	TGTGCCAGCAGCCACGCTAGCGGGTTAGATACGCAGTATTTT	CASSHASGLDTQYF
TRBV2	TRBJ1-1	TRBD1	-	TGTGCCAGCAGTCGCCGACAGGGCCTCACTGAAGCTTTCTTT	CASSRRQGLTEAFF
TRBV7-9	TRBJ2-3	TRBD1	-	TGTGCCAGCAGCGGCAGAAACAGGGGGCAGGATACGCAGTATTTT	CASSGRNRGQDTQYF
TRBV29-1	TRBJ2-3	TRBD2	-	TGCAGCGTTGCCCGGGGGGTACGGGAAGATACGCAGTATTTT	CSVARGVREDTQYF
TRBV5-8	TRBJ2-2	-	-	TGTGCCAGCAGCTTGGCTTTCGGGGAGCTGTTTTTT	CASSLAFGELFF
TRBV18	TRBJ2-2	-	-	TGTGCCAGCTCGCTTAAAGGGGCAACAACCAACACCGGGGAGCTGTTTTTT	CASSLKGATTNTGELFF
TRBV6-6	TRBJ1-2	TRBD1	-	TGTGCCAGCAGCAATACAGGGGATGGCTACACCTTC	CASSNTGDGYTF
TRBV9	TRBJ2-7	TRBD1	-	TGTGCCAGCAGCGGTGGTGGAAGTGGACAGGGTCCCTACGAGCAGTACTTC	CASSGGGSGQGPYEQYF
TRBV25-1	TRBJ1-1	-	-	TGTGCCAGCAGTGAATATAATTCCGGGGGCACTGAAGCTTTCTTT	CASSEYNSGGTEAFF
TRBV11-3	TRBJ2-3	-	-	TGTGCCAGCAGTCTGGACGGGGGAAGCACAGATACGCAGTATTTT	CASSLDGGSTDTQYF
TRBV5-1	TRBJ2-6	TRBD1	-	TGCGCCAGCAGCCCCACGGGACAGGGTCGTTCGGGGGCCAACGTCCTGACTTTC	CASSPTGQGRSGANVLTF
TRBV2	TRBJ1-1	-	-	TGTGCCAGCAGTGAAAACCTCTCCAGCGGGGAATCTTTCTTT	CASSENLSSGESFF
TRBV10-3	TRBJ2-7	TRBD2	-	TGTGCCATCAGCGAAGGGTCGACTAGCGGGAGGGTCCACGAGCAGTACTTC	CAISEGSTSGRVHEQYF
TRBV5-1	TRBJ2-1	-	-	TGCGCCAGCCGGGTGAGCTCCTACAATGAGCAGTTCTTC	CASRVSSYNEQFF
TRBV9	TRBJ2-3	-	-	TGTGCCAGCAGCGTGGGTGGGGGCGAAGATACGCAGTATTTT	CASSVGGGEDTQYF
TRBV12-3/TRBV12-4	TRBJ1-6	TRBD1	once	TGTGCCAGCAGTTCAAGACAGGGGGCACCCCTCCACTTT	CASSSRQGAPLHF
TRBV11-2	TRBJ2-2	-	-	TGTGCCAGCAGCTTAATAGGGGGAAAAAACACCGGGGAGCTGTTTTTT	CASSLIGGKNTGELFF
TRBV14	TRBJ2-1	TRBD2	-	TGTGCCAGCAGCCCGGCCGGGACTAGCGGGAGGTTACGGTTCTTC	CASSPAGTSGRLRFF
TRBV3-1/TRBV3-2	TRBJ2-5	-	-	TGTGCCAGCAGCACCACTTTACTAGCAGCCCAAGAGACCCAGTACTTC	CASSTTLLAAQETQYF
TRBV27	TRBJ1-2	TRBD1	-	TGTGCCAGCAGCCGCTCGGGACAGGGTCACGGCTACACCTTC	CASSRSGQGHGYTF
TRBV11-3	TRBJ2-1	-	-	TGTGCCAGCAGCTTAGGGCAGGGGAGCTCCTACAATGAGCAGTTCTTC	CASSLGQGSSYNEQFF
TRBV7-3	TRBJ1-1	-	once	TGTGCCAGCAGCTTATTGGCAGGCGCTGAAGCTTTCTTT	CASSLLAGAEAFF
TRBV7-8	TRBJ2-5	TRBD2	-	TGTGCCAGCAGCTTAGGTGGCGGGGGGATCCAAGAGACCCAGTACTTC	CASSLGGGGIQETQYF
TRBV7-2	TRBJ2-5	-	-	TGTGCCAGCAGCTTAAGGCAGGGATCGCAAGAGACCCAGTACTTC	CASSLRQGSQETQYF